This paragraph reports one T cell receptor (beta chain). In the study's own analysis: Estimation of nucleated cell counts relied on the amplification of reference gene primers. The method was immunoSEQ multiplex PCR; TCRdb's version includes in-frame clones alone and lacks a portion of them. V, J and clone size are taken as reported in that table, and D and trimming were inferred from the DNA itself. The sample has 100,000 to 150,000 clones; 70% to 90% are singletons. This record belongs to a study of blood T cell repertoires in COVID-19. Study-wide background: Italy, Spain and the United States were the sources of the convalescent and acute COVID-19 samples. PBMCs, B-cell-depleted T cells, or T cells provided the cDNA or gDNA that made up the material.

Germline assignment: CDR1 LNHDA and CDR2 SQIVND (reference sequence). The CDR3 spans 12 residues. The germline V and J ends were trimmed by 3 bases and 3 bases, with 6 bases remaining between them. V gene TRBV19 combines with J gene TRBJ2-7, with a possible D match to TRBD2 (6 bases). Material: peripheral blood. The source of this sequence is a woman over 75 with acute or convalescent COVID-19. CDR3 sequence reads: CASSIGGYEQYF. CDR3 nucleotides: TGTGCCAGTAGTATCGGGGGCTACGAGCAGTACTTC.